This T cell receptor beta chain was sequenced during a study of blood T cell repertoires in COVID-19. Background on the study: COVID-19 samples collected from the United States, Italy and Spain covered acute and convalescent phases. Sources were T cells, B-cell-depleted T cells, or PBMCs; the material itself was cDNA or gDNA.

Categorization into cohorts depended on clinical history that participants reported. Trimming pared 2 bases from V and 7 bases from J, leaving 8 bases between. The CDR3 is 13 residues long. Germline values: CDR1 MGHRA, CDR2 YSYEKL. Per the authors' pipeline: Amplification with reference gene primers provided the estimates of nucleated cell counts. Here immunoSEQ multiplex PCR was the method, and the copy in TCRdb shows in-frame clones only, minus some. The DNA gave D and trimming, while V, J and clone size come from that table. The sample records about 210,000 clones, 81% being singletons. In its sample, this clone was seen a few times.

The receptor comes from a woman aged 45 to 65 with acute COVID-19. Material for sequencing was PBMCs or T cells enriched from blood (not recorded which). V is TRBV4-1 and J is TRBJ1-4; D might be TRBD1 (6 bases). The CDR3 coding sequence is TGCGCCAGCAGCCAAATCAGGGGTGAAAAACTGTTTTTT. Translation gives CASSQIRGEKLFF.